The 27 T cell receptor beta chains listed next were all sequenced from one sample in a study of human T cells and chemical hapten exposure. Time point meaning: healthy volunteer bleed at 2 weeks. Unfractionated whole blood served as the source for total RNA extraction. TCRdb redid the calling of the RACE reads with MiXCR, one entry per CDR3 protein. This sample yields around 45,000 distinct CDR3 sequences, of which approximately 4.8% are seen a single time; approximately 6.3% belongs to the top ten. The material sequenced was whole blood. The receptors stem from a human donor in good health. Some clones in this sample may be carry-over from other donors' samples.

This clonotype was detected many times. The CDR3 DNA reads as TGCAGTGCTCCTCTACCCGGCGGGAGCACAGATACGCAGTATTTT. Amino acid sequence: CSAPLPGGSTDTQYF. The chain has TRBV20-1 and TRBJ2-3; D may be TRBD2 (5 bases). The CDR3 runs 15 residues. Germline CDR1 and CDR2: DFQATT and SNEGSKA (reference sequence). The germline V and J ends were trimmed by 5 bases and 0 bases, with 15 bases remaining between them.

The gene calls are TRBV28 and TRBJ2-4, with 8 bases fitting TRBD2. V lost 2 bases and J lost 5; bases outside the gene matches: 8. From germline, CDR1 is MDHEN and CDR2 SYDVKM. The CDR3 length is 16 residues. The CDR3 coding sequence is TGTGCCAGCAGTTTACTTAGCGGGACGTTCCAAAACATTCAGTACTTC. Protein: CASSLLSGTFQNIQYF.

The V and J genes are TRBV6-5 and TRBJ2-3, with D possibly TRBD1 on 5 matching bases. The germline CDR1 and CDR2 sequences are MNHEY and SVGAGI. V was cut by 0 bases and J by 5 bases, with 15 bases left in between. CDR3 length: 16 residues. DNA of the CDR3: TGTGCCAGCAGTTACTCCGGATGGCAGGGAATAGATACGCAGTATTTT. This translates into CASSYSGWQGIDTQYF.

This clonotype was picked up a small number of times. The chain uses TRBV7-9 and TRBJ2-7, with unresolved D. The V end was cut by 6 bases, the J end by 6 bases, with 9 bases between. CDR3 size: 11 residues. Germline CDR1 reads SEHNR; CDR2 reads FQNEAQ (reference sequence). CDR3 amino acids: CASSHGPEQYF. The CDR3 bases are TGTGCCAGCAGTCACGGCCCCGAGCAGTACTTC.

The chain's CDR3 is CASSLGTADDYGYTF. Here the CDR3 DNA reads TGCGCCAGCAGCTTGGGAACAGCCGATGACTATGGCTACACCTTC. The V and J genes are TRBV5-1 and TRBJ1-2; unclear D gene. The germline V gene has CDR1 SGHRS and CDR2 YFSETQ. Trimming pared 0 bases from V and 3 bases from J, leaving 12 bases between. This CDR3 has 15 amino acids.

The V and J genes are TRBV20-1 and TRBJ2-1, with TRBD2 matching 7 bases. The CDR3 has 14 amino acids. V gave up 6 bases and J gave up 3 bases; unmatched junction bases: 8. Per germline, CDR1 DFQATT and CDR2 SNEGSKA (reference sequence). Here the CDR3 DNA reads TGCAGTGCCGACCGGAGCGGGAACTACAATGAGCAGTTCTTC. Its translation: CSADRSGNYNEQFF.

This clonotype has ten or more counts. V gene TRBV20-1 combines with J gene TRBJ2-3, with D unresolved. V lost 2 bases and J lost 2, with 2 bases in between. CDR1 and CDR2 (germline): DFQATT, SNEGSKA (reference sequence). This CDR3 comprises 11 residues. CDR3 nucleotide sequence: TGCAGTGCTAGAACCACAGATACGCAGTATTTT. This encodes CSARTTDTQYF.

CDR3 residues: CAFSLGSNQPQHF. The CDR3 coding sequence is TGTGCCTTCTCCCTTGGGTCCAATCAGCCCCAGCATTTT. The gene calls are TRBV30 and TRBJ1-5, with D hard to call. The CDR3 sequence is 13 residues long. V was clipped by 7 bases and J by 3 bases, with 13 bases between them. Germline CDR1 is GTSNPN and CDR2 is SVGIG (reference sequence).

This clonotype was picked up many times. The chain links TRBV28 to TRBJ2-7; the match to TRBD1 covers 9 bases. The V and J ends lost 5 bases and 7 bases, in that order; junction bases with no gene match: 6. From germline, CDR1 is MDHEN and CDR2 SYDVKM. The CDR3 consists of 13 residues. The CDR3 DNA reads TGTGCCAGCAGTGAAAGACAGGGGGATGAGCAGTACTTC. Encoded protein: CASSERQGDEQYF.

There are many counts of this clonotype. The J gene is TRBJ2-1, the V gene TRBV7-2, with D uncertain. Germline loops: CDR1 SGHTA, CDR2 FQGNSA. The CDR3 totals 13 residues. Trimming stripped 2 bases from V and 6 bases from J, with 8 bases between. The CDR3 nucleotides are TGTGCCAGCAGCTTAACTGGATTCAATGAGCAGTTCTTC. It codes for CASSLTGFNEQFF. Supplemented by reference TRBV7-2 and TRBJ2-1, the full variable domain reads GAGVSQSPSNKVTEKGKDVELRCDPISGHTALYWYRQSLGQGLEFLIYFQGNSAPDKSGLPSDRFSAERTGGSVSTLTIQRTQQEDSAVYLCASSLTGFNEQFFGPGTRLTVL.

This clonotype showed up just a few times. This chain connects TRBV30 to TRBJ2-6; D is ambiguous. Germline assignment: CDR1 GTSNPN and CDR2 SVGIG (reference sequence). Trimming took off 0 bases at V and 3 bases at J, with 15 bases between the two ends. The CDR3 extends over 17 amino acids. CDR3: CAWSVDTRRVGANVLTF. CDR3 coding DNA: TGTGCCTGGAGTGTAGATACACGACGAGTTGGGGCCAACGTCCTGACTTTC.

This clonotype was detected many times. J is TRBJ2-5 and V is TRBV6-6; D not certain. Trimming shortened V by 2 bases and J by 5 bases, and 9 bases separated the two germline ends. Germline-derived CDR1 and CDR2 are MNHNY and SVGAGI (reference sequence). The CDR3 sequence is 13 residues long. The DNA for the CDR3 is TGTGCCAGCAGTTACAGTCCCGAGGAGACCCAGTACTTC. Translated: CASSYSPEETQYF.

This clonotype was picked up a small number of times. The chain links TRBV5-4 to TRBJ1-6; unclear D gene. Germline assignment: CDR1 SGHNT and CDR2 YYREEE (reference sequence). V was shortened by 0 bases and J by 7 bases, with 14 bases between the two germline ends. The CDR3 sequence is 16 residues long. CDR3 DNA: TGTGCCAGCAGCTTGGTAGCCGGGCAAGGGAATTCACCCCTCCACTTT. Protein product: CASSLVAGQGNSPLHF.

V and J are TRBV3-1 and TRBJ1-4, with 9 nucleotides matching TRBD1. The CDR3 is made up of 18 amino acids. The germline V gene encodes CDR1 LGHDT and CDR2 YNNKEL (reference sequence). The trim removed 0 bases at V and 4 bases at J, leaving 9 bases unmatched. The CDR3 here is CASSQETGTGRYNEKLFF. CDR3 sequence (DNA): TGTGCCAGCAGCCAAGAGACCGGGACAGGGAGATATAATGAAAAACTGTTTTTT.

This clonotype occurred many times. The chain is built from TRBV20-1 and TRBJ2-1; 9 positions agree with TRBD2. V dropped 6 bases and J dropped 5; count of bases not matched to a gene: 11. The length of the CDR3 is 15 residues. CDR1 is DFQATT and CDR2 is SNEGSKA in the germline V gene (reference sequence). The CDR3 sequence: CSAQALAGTHNEQFF. CDR3 coding DNA: TGCAGTGCCCAGGCCCTAGCGGGAACCCACAATGAGCAGTTCTTC.

This clonotype was recorded many times. The rearrangement joins TRBV20-1 to TRBJ1-5; D unresolved. Germline V gene lookup returns CDR1 DFQATT and CDR2 SNEGSKA (reference sequence). The CDR3 loop spans 14 amino acids. Trimming pared 1 base from V and 0 bases from J, leaving 7 bases between. The CDR3 loop reads CSARGQYSNQPQHF. The CDR3 DNA reads TGCAGTGCTAGAGGGCAGTATAGCAATCAGCCCCAGCATTTT.

This clonotype has at least ten counts. The J gene is TRBJ2-3, the V gene TRBV7-6, with TRBD2 identical over 7 bases. The CDR3 length is 16 residues. Germline lookup yields CDR1 SGHVS and CDR2 FNYEAQ. Trimming took 5 bases from V and 3 from J; bases not matched to a gene: 11. DNA for the CDR3: TGTGCCAGCAGCCCTCCTAGCGGTCCTAAGACAGATACGCAGTATTTT. This codes for CASSPPSGPKTDTQYF.

This clonotype was recorded many times. This rearrangement joins TRBV20-1 to TRBJ2-7; 15 bases match TRBD2. The V gene's germline CDR1 is DFQATT and CDR2 SNEGSKA (reference sequence). V was clipped by 5 bases and J by 6 bases; unmatched bases: 5. The CDR3 totals 14 residues. CDR3 sequence reads: CSARTSGRAGEQYF. The CDR3, as DNA: TGCAGTGCTCGGACTAGCGGGAGGGCCGGCGAGCAGTACTTC.

This clonotype was recorded many times. The rearrangement joins TRBV6-1 to TRBJ2-3; 11 nucleotides agree with TRBD2. After removal of 5 bases from V and 4 bases from J, the junction contained 5 bases not matched to a gene. CDR3 length: 15 residues. The germline CDR1 and CDR2 sequences are MNHNS and SASEGT. The CDR3 here is CASSPLAGGPDTQYF. Here the CDR3 DNA reads TGTGCCAGCAGTCCCCTAGCGGGAGGTCCAGATACGCAGTATTTT.

This rearrangement joins TRBV5-1 to TRBJ2-5; 8 nucleotides align to TRBD1. The CDR3 runs to 16 residues. The V gene's germline CDR1 is SGHRS and CDR2 YFSETQ. Trimming removed 3 bases from V and 3 bases from J; junction bases left unmatched: 10. The CDR3 coding sequence is TGCGCCAGCAGCTCCACCCCAGGGGGCCGGGAAGAGACCCAGTACTTC. Translating it yields CASSSTPGGREETQYF.

This clonotype was observed many times. The rearrangement uses TRBV7-9 and TRBJ2-2; tentatively, D is TRBD1 (6 bases). This CDR3 is built from 15 residues. The V gene lost 5 bases and the J gene lost 2 bases, with 12 bases spanning the gap. Germline V CDR1 and CDR2: SEHNR, FQNEAQ (reference sequence). The CDR3: CASSRKDSNTGELFF. The CDR3, as DNA: TGTGCCAGCAGCAGAAAGGACAGTAACACCGGGGAGCTGTTTTTT.

In the case of this clonotype: Sequence at one end of the junction differs from germline and may be a read error. This chain joins TRBV20-1 and TRBJ2-7; a possible D gene is TRBD1 (6 bases). This CDR3 comprises 13 residues. The V gene's germline CDR1 is DFQATT and CDR2 SNEGSKA (reference sequence). The CDR3 here is CSAGDRSSYEQYF. In DNA, the CDR3 is TGCAGTGCTGGAGACAGGAGCTCCTACGAGCAGTACTTC.

This clonotype was counted ten times or more. The rearrangement joins TRBV4-1 to TRBJ1-6, with D unclear. The germline V gene has CDR1 MGHRA and CDR2 YSYEKL. V lost 0 bases and J lost 9, with 12 bases in between. The CDR3 is made up of 15 amino acids. CDR3 sequence (DNA): TGCGCCAGCAGCCAAGATAGAACAGTGACTTCACCCCTCCACTTT. Translation gives CASSQDRTVTSPLHF.

In this sample, this clonotype turned up a few times. The CDR3 DNA is TGCAGCGTCCCCGGACAGATCACTGAAGCTTTCTTT. It yields the protein CSVPGQITEAFF. This sequence joins TRBV29-1 and TRBJ1-1; D is perhaps TRBD1 (6 bases). This CDR3 is 12 amino acids long. Trimming pared 6 bases from V and 4 bases from J, leaving 12 bases between. The germline V gene encodes CDR1 SQVTM and CDR2 ANQGSEA.

Only a few counts were recorded for this clonotype. The genes are TRBV4-2 and TRBJ2-3; 10 bases map to TRBD2. From germline, CDR1 is LGHNA and CDR2 YNFKEQ. The CDR3 is 19 amino acids. With V trimmed by 0 bases and J by 1 base, 10 bases remained unmatched. This CDR3 reads CASSQEALAGVGRTDTQYF. In DNA, the CDR3 is TGTGCCAGCAGCCAAGAGGCGCTAGCGGGAGTAGGTCGCACAGATACGCAGTATTTT.

The sample holds many counts of this clonotype. This chain links TRBV28 with TRBJ2-1, with 11 bases matching TRBD2. CDR3 length: 14 amino acids. With 7 bases clipped from V and 12 bases from J, the junction kept 11 bases outside the gene matches. CDR1 is MDHEN, CDR2 SYDVKM, per germline. The CDR3 region has the DNA TGTGCCAGCACTCCGCTAGCGGGAGGACGTGGGCAGTTCTTC. This codes for CASTPLAGGRGQFF.

This clonotype was observed a handful of times. The gene calls are TRBV28 and TRBJ2-1; 12 bases agree with TRBD2. The V gene's germline CDR1 is MDHEN and CDR2 SYDVKM. The CDR3 consists of 16 residues. V trimming: 6 bases; J trimming: 4 bases; junction bases outside the gene matches: 7. CDR3 amino acids: CASRQRTSGMYNEQFF. The CDR3 DNA sequence: TGTGCCAGCAGGCAACGGACTAGCGGGATGTACAATGAGCAGTTCTTC.